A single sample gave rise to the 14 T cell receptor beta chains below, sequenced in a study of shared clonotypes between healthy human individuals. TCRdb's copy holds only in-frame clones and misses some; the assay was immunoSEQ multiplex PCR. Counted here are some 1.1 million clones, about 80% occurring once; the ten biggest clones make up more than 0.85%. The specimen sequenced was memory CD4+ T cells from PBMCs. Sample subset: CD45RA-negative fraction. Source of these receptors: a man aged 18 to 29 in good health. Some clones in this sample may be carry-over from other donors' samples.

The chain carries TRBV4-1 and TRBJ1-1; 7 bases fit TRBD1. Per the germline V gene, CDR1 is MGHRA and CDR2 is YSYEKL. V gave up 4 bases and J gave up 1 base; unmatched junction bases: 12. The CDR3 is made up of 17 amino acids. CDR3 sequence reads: CASSLRALGQSNTEAFF. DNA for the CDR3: TGCGCCAGCAGCCTAAGGGCGTTGGGACAGTCGAACACTGAAGCTTTCTTT.

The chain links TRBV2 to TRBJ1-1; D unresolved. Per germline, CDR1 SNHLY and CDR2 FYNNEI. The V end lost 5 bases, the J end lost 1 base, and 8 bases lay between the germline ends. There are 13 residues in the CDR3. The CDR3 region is CASSLDGNTEAFF. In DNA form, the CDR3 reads TGTGCCAGCAGTTTAGACGGGAACACTGAAGCTTTCTTT.

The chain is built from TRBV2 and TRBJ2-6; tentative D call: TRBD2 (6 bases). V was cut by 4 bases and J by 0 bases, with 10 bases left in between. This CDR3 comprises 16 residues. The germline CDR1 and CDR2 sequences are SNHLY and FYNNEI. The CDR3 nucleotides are TGTGCCAGCAGTGCGCGGAGGGACTCTGGGGCCAACGTCCTGACTTTC. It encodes CASSARRDSGANVLTF.

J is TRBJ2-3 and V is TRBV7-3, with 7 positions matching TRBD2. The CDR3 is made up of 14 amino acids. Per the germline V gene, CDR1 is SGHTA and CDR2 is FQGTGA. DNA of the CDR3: TGTGCAAGGAGACTAGCTTCCCCTACAGATACGCAGTATTTT. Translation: CARRLASPTDTQYF.

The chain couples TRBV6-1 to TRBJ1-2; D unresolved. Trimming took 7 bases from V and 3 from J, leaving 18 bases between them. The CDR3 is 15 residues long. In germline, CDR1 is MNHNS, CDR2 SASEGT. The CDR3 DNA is TGTGCCAGCAAGTTTTGGGGAGCTCCTGACTATGGCTACACCTTC. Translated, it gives CASKFWGAPDYGYTF.

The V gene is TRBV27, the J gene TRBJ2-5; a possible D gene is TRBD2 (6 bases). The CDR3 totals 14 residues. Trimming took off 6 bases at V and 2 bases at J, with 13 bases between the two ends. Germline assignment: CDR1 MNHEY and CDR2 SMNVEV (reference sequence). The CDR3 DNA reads TGTGCCAGCAGCCCCCGCCGGGGGCAAGAGACCCAGTACTTC. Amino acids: CASSPRRGQETQYF.

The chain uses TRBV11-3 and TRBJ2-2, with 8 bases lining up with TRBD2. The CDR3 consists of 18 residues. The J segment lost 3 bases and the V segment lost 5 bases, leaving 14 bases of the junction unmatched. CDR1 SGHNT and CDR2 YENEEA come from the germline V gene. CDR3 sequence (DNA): TGTGCCAGCAGCCAAGCGGGCAGCGGGAGTATGTACACCGGGGAGCTGTTTTTT. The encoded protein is CASSQAGSGSMYTGELFF.

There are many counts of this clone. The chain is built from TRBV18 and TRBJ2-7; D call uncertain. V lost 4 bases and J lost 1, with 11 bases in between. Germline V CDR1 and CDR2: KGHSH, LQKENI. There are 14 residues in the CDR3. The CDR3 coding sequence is TGTGCCAGCTCACAGGAAGACGGATCCTACGAGCAGTACTTC. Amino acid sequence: CASSQEDGSYEQYF.

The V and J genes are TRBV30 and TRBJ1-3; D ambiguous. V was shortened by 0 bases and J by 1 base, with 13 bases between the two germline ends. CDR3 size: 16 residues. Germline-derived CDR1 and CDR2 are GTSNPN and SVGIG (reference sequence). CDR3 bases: TGTGCCTGGAGTGTTGCAGCAGGAGGGTCTGGAAACACCATATATTTT. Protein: CAWSVAAGGSGNTIYF.

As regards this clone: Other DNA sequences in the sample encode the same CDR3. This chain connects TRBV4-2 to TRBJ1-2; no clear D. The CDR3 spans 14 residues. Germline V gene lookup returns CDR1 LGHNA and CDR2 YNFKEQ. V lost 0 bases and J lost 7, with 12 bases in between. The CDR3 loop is CASSQDLREGGYTF. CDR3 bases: TGTGCCAGCAGCCAAGATCTGAGGGAGGGTGGCTACACCTTC.

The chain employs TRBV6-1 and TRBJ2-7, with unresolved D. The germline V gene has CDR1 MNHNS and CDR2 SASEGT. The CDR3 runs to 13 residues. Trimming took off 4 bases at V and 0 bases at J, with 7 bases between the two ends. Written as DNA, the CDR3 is TGTGCCAGCAGTGTATTTGGCTCCTACGAGCAGTACTTC. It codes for CASSVFGSYEQYF.

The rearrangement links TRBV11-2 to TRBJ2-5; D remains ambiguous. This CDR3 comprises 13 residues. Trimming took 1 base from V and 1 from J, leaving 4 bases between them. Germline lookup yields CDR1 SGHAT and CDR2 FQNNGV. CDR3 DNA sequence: TGTGCCAGCAGCTTAGGGTCCCAAGAGACCCAGTACTTC. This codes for CASSLGSQETQYF.

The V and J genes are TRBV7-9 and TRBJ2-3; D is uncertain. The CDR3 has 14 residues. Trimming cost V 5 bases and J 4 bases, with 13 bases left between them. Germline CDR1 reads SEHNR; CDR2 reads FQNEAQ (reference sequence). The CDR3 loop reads CASSPALPPDTQYF. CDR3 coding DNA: TGTGCCAGCAGCCCTGCCTTACCTCCAGATACGCAGTATTTT.

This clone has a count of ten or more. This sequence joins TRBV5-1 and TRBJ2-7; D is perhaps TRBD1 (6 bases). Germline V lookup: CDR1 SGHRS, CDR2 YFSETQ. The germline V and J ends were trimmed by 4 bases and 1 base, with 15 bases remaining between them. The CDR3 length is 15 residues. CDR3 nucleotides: TGCGCCAGCAGCACGGACAGTCATCATTCCTACGAGCAGTACTTC. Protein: CASSTDSHHSYEQYF.